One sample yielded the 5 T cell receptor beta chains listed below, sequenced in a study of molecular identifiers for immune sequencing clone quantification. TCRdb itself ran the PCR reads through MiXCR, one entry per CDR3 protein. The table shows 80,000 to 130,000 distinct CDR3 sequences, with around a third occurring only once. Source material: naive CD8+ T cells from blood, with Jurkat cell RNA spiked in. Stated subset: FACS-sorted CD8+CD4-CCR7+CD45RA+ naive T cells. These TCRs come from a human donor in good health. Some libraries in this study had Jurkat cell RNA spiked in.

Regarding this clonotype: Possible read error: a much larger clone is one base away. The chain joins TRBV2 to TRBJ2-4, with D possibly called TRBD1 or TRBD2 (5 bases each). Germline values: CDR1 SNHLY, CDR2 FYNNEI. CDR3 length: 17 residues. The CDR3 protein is CASSPRSKPTEGNIPYF. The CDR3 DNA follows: TGTGCCAGCAGTCCCAGATCAAAGCCGACAGAGGGAAACATTCCGTACTTC.

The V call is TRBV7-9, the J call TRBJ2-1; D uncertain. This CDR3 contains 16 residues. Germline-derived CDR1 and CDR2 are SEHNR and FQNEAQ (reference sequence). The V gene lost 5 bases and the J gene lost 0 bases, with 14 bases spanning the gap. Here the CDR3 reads CASSPETSSSYNEQFF. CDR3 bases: TGTGCCAGCAGCCCCGAGACATCCAGCTCCTACAATGAGCAGTTCTTC.

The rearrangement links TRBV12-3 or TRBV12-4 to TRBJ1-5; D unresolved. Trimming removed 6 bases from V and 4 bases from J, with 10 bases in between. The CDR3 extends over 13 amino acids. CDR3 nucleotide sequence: TGTGCCAGCAGCATTCAGGAGAATCAGCCCCAGCATTTT. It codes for CASSIQENQPQHF.

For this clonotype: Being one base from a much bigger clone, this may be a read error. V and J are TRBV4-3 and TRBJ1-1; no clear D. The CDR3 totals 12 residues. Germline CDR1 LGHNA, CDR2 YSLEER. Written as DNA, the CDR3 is TGCGCCAGCAGCCAAGGGCGTACTGAAGCTATCTTT. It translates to CASSQGRTEAIF.

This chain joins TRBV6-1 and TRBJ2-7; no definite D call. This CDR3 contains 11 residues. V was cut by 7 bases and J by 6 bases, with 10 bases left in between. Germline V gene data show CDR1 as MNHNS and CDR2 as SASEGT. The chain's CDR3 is CASTQDREQYF. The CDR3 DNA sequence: TGTGCCAGCACCCAAGACCGCGAGCAGTACTTC.